The next 27 T cell receptor beta chains were all read from a single sample in a study of cytomegalovirus exposure and HLA in healthy donors. The PCR used 60 Vbeta and 13 Jbeta primers. Sequenced by immunoSEQ multiplex PCR; TCRdb stores in-frame clones only, minus some. The table shows 95,000 to 150,000 clones, with approximately 72% occurring only once. The sample comprised PBMCs. These TCRs come from a young man in good health and CMV-seronegative.

V gene TRBV7-9 combines with J gene TRBJ2-2, with 8 bases fitting TRBD1. Trimming at V came to 0 bases and at J to 6 bases, leaving 3 bases not matched to a gene. This CDR3 comprises 15 residues. Germline CDR1 SEHNR, CDR2 FQNEAQ (reference sequence). CDR3 protein: CASSLAQGAAGELFF. The DNA for the CDR3 is TGTGCCAGCAGCTTAGCGCAGGGGGCCGCCGGGGAGCTGTTTTTT.

This chain joins TRBV7-2 and TRBJ1-5; possibly TRBD1 for D (6 bases). This CDR3 is built from 17 residues. Trimming pared 5 bases from V and 0 bases from J, leaving 17 bases between. CDR1 is SGHTA and CDR2 is FQGNSA in the germline V gene. The DNA for the CDR3 is TGTGCCAGCAGCAGTACAGGGATGGCCCTTAGCAATCAGCCCCAGCATTTT. As protein: CASSSTGMALSNQPQHF. The whole variable domain, remainder taken from reference TRBV7-2 and TRBJ1-5, is GAGVSQSPSNKVTEKGKDVELRCDPISGHTALYWYRQSLGQGLEFLIYFQGNSAPDKSGLPSDRFSAERTGGSVSTLTIQRTQQEDSAVYLCASSSTGMALSNQPQHFGDGTRLSIL.

This chain uses TRBV28 with TRBJ1-1; D unresolved. The CDR3 is 20 amino acids. V was clipped by 1 base and J by 0 bases, with 24 bases between them. Germline CDR1 MDHEN, CDR2 SYDVKM. CDR3 nucleotide sequence: TGTGCCAGCAGTTTATACCCCCTTGGAGCAAGCGGGCGTGTGAACACTGAAGCTTTCTTT. Residues: CASSLYPLGASGRVNTEAFF.

V and J are TRBV10-3 and TRBJ2-2; 10 bases line up with TRBD2. The CDR3 spans 16 residues. Germline CDR1 is ENHRY and CDR2 is SYGVKD. V was clipped by 6 bases and J by 6 bases; unmatched bases: 10. This CDR3 reads CAIRSSSGRTPGELFF. CDR3 DNA: TGTGCCATCAGGTCCTCTAGCGGGAGAACCCCCGGGGAGCTGTTTTTT.

On this clone itself: Relative to the germline gene, one junction end is altered; a read error may explain this. The rearrangement links TRBV2 to TRBJ1-2; D is undetermined. The CDR3 length is 12 residues. Germline values: CDR1 SNHLY, CDR2 FYNNEI. CDR3 protein: CASIVPGYGYPF. The CDR3 coding sequence is TGTGCCAGCATAGTCCCGGGGTATGGCTACCCCTTC.

The chain carries TRBV6-5 and TRBJ1-2, with TRBD1 matching over 7 bases. Germline assignment: CDR1 MNHEY and CDR2 SVGAGI. This CDR3 has 12 amino acids. The V segment lost 6 bases and the J segment 6 bases; nucleotides outside the gene matches: 4. The CDR3 loop is CASSPTGNGYTF. The CDR3 DNA follows: TGTGCCAGCAGCCCGACAGGGAATGGCTACACCTTC.

The rearrangement joins TRBV5-5 to TRBJ1-4, with 7 bases aligning to TRBD1. The CDR3 contains 14 residues. The germline gives CDR1 SGHKS, CDR2 YYEKEE (reference sequence). With V trimmed by 0 bases and J by 7 bases, 3 bases remained unmatched. As DNA, the CDR3 is TGTGCCAGCAGCTTGGGTGACAGGGCTGAAAAACTGTTTTTT. Its translation: CASSLGDRAEKLFF.

The CDR3 loop reads CATILRAGFNEQFF. Written as DNA, the CDR3 is TGTGCCACCATCCTTCGGGCAGGGTTCAACGAGCAGTTCTTC. V is TRBV6-6 and J is TRBJ2-1, with D maybe TRBD1 (5 bases). The V end lost 10 bases, the J end lost 10 bases, and 23 bases lay between the germline ends. CDR3 length equals 14 residues. Germline V gene sequence: CDR1 MNHNY, CDR2 SVGAGI (reference sequence).

This clone has a handful of counts. This sequence joins TRBV7-7 and TRBJ2-7, with 7 bases aligning to TRBD1. The ends lost 5 bases at V and 3 bases at J; junction bases unmatched: 4. The CDR3 runs to 13 residues. Germline CDR1 is SSHAT and CDR2 is FNYEAQ (reference sequence). The CDR3 nucleotides are TGTGCCAGCAGCCTGACAGGGAACTACGAGCAGTACTTC. Translation: CASSLTGNYEQYF.

The chain joins TRBV10-3 to TRBJ2-7, with 9 bases lining up with TRBD2. Germline values: CDR1 ENHRY, CDR2 SYGVKD. This CDR3 contains 14 residues. Unmatched junction bases numbered 5, after V lost 6 bases and J lost 2 bases. CDR3 protein: CAISRLAAAYEQYF. The CDR3 DNA follows: TGTGCCATCAGCCGACTAGCGGCAGCCTACGAGCAGTACTTC.

This clone was seen a handful of times. The chain carries TRBV18 and TRBJ2-7; 8 nucleotides align to TRBD1. The CDR3 runs to 14 residues. Germline trimming cut 5 bases from V and 3 bases from J; bases unmatched to any gene: 6. The germline gives CDR1 KGHSH, CDR2 LQKENI. The CDR3 DNA reads as TGTGCCAGCTCAACATTGGACAGGGTCTACGAGCAGTACTTC. Its translation is CASSTLDRVYEQYF.

This clone turned up a few times. The chain uses TRBV5-6 and TRBJ2-5, with 9 bases identical to TRBD2. The CDR3 extends over 15 amino acids. V was pared by 3 bases and J by 5 bases, with 8 bases of the junction left unmatched. CDR1 SGHDT and CDR2 YYEEEE come from the germline V gene. The DNA for the CDR3 is TGTGCCAGCAGCTCAACTAGCGGGCGGGGGGAGACCCAGTACTTC. This translates into CASSSTSGRGETQYF.

This rearrangement joins TRBV28 to TRBJ1-1; D ambiguous. Between the trimmed V and J ends, which lost 8 bases and 4 bases, there was a span of 11 bases. CDR1 and CDR2 from the germline V gene are MDHEN and SYDVKM. The CDR3 consists of 12 residues. CDR3 sequence reads: CASGGSGTEAFF. CDR3 DNA: TGTGCCAGCGGAGGTTCGGGCACTGAAGCTTTCTTT.

The genes are TRBV7-9 and TRBJ2-1; 10 nucleotides line up with TRBD1. CDR1 and CDR2 from the germline V gene are SEHNR and FQNEAQ (reference sequence). This CDR3 has 16 amino acids. V gave up 1 base and J gave up 3 bases; unmatched junction bases: 3. CDR3 protein: CASSLDGDRGYNEQFF. As DNA, the CDR3 is TGTGCCAGCAGCTTAGACGGGGACAGGGGCTACAATGAGCAGTTCTTC.

The V call is TRBV7-8, the J call TRBJ1-5; 8 nucleotides match TRBD1. Per the germline V gene, CDR1 is SGHVS and CDR2 is FQNEAQ. The CDR3 runs 17 residues. V dropped 5 bases and J dropped 4; count of bases not matched to a gene: 13. The CDR3 nucleotides are TGTGCCAGCAGCGCTCACTCCAGGGGGCCGCTAAATCAGCCCCAGCATTTT. Amino acid sequence: CASSAHSRGPLNQPQHF.

This clone was found once. J is TRBJ1-1 and V is TRBV10-3, with 7 positions matching TRBD1. Trimming took 9 bases from V and 0 from J; bases not matched to a gene: 4. The germline gives CDR1 ENHRY, CDR2 SYGVKD. The CDR3 has 13 amino acids. The CDR3 DNA reads TGTGCCATTCACCAGGGGGTGAACACTGAAGCTTTCTTT. Protein: CAIHQGVNTEAFF.

This chain connects TRBV19 to TRBJ2-2; TRBD2 agrees at 8 bases. CDR1 and CDR2 from the germline V gene are LNHDA and SQIVND (reference sequence). After removal of 7 bases from V and 0 bases from J, the junction contained 10 bases not matched to a gene. The CDR3 runs to 17 residues. The CDR3 protein is CASTRLAGIPNTGELFF. As DNA, the CDR3 is TGTGCCAGTACGCGTCTAGCGGGCATCCCGAACACCGGGGAGCTGTTTTTT.

The chain uses TRBV11-2 and TRBJ2-5, with TRBD2 as a possible D gene (5 bases). The germline V and J ends were trimmed by 3 bases and 4 bases, with 18 bases remaining between them. Germline CDR1 reads SGHAT; CDR2 reads FQNNGV. The CDR3 extends over 16 amino acids. CDR3 DNA: TGTGCCAGCAGCTTCGGGGTCGCGAACGGACCAGAGACCCAGTACTTC. As protein: CASSFGVANGPETQYF.

The V call is TRBV6-1, the J call TRBJ1-6; a weak D match, TRBD1 (5 bases). The CDR3 is 16 residues long. The V and J ends lost 8 bases and 0 bases respectively, with 14 bases between them. Germline V gene data show CDR1 as MNHNS and CDR2 as SASEGT. CDR3 sequence: CASRGVGGSYNSPLHF. For the CDR3, the DNA is TGTGCCAGCCGTGGAGTGGGGGGCTCCTATAATTCACCCCTCCACTTT.

The V and J genes are TRBV30 and TRBJ1-5; no clear D. V lost 5 bases and J lost 0, with 14 bases in between. This CDR3 is built from 15 residues. Germline loops: CDR1 GTSNPN, CDR2 SVGIG (reference sequence). The CDR3: CAWGRTFRSNQPQHF. CDR3 DNA: TGTGCCTGGGGGAGGACCTTTCGTAGCAATCAGCCCCAGCATTTT.

The rearrangement uses TRBV9 and TRBJ1-5, with D perhaps TRBD1 (6 bases). The germline gives CDR1 SGDLS, CDR2 YYNGEE. The CDR3 covers 15 residues. The germline V and J ends were trimmed by 4 bases and 4 bases, with 15 bases remaining between them. CDR3 bases: TGTGCCAGCAGCTCGGGGGGAGGGGGAAATCAGCCCCAGCATTTT. Protein product: CASSSGGGGNQPQHF.

The chain has TRBV15 and TRBJ2-7, with TRBD1 matching 7 bases. From germline, CDR1 is LNHNV and CDR2 YYDKDF (reference sequence). Trimming removed 4 bases from V and 4 bases from J; junction bases left unmatched: 16. This CDR3 region has 17 residues. In nucleotides, the CDR3 is TGTGCCACCAGCACCTTTAACAGGGGCCCGATTGATTACGAGCAGTACTTC. Amino acid sequence: CATSTFNRGPIDYEQYF.

This chain uses TRBV29-1 with TRBJ2-1; D ambiguous. This CDR3 region has 12 residues. The germline V gene encodes CDR1 SQVTM and CDR2 ANQGSEA. Trimming stripped 4 bases from V and 1 base from J, with 5 bases between. The chain's CDR3 is CSVGGSYNEQFF. In DNA, the CDR3 is TGCAGCGTTGGAGGTTCCTACAATGAGCAGTTCTTC.

This chain links TRBV9 with TRBJ1-1, with D perhaps matching TRBD1 (6 bases). Trimming took 6 bases from V and 3 from J, leaving 12 bases between them. Looked up from germline, CDR1 is SGDLS and CDR2 is YYNGEE. The CDR3 runs 13 residues. CDR3 nucleotides: TGTGCCAGCAACGACCCAGGGGACACTGAAGCTTTCTTT. This codes for CASNDPGDTEAFF.

The rearrangement uses TRBV7-6 and TRBJ2-5; 12 bases fit TRBD2. CDR1 and CDR2 (germline): SGHVS, FNYEAQ. Losses at the gene ends were 4 bases for V and 5 bases for J; bases not matched to a gene: 2. This CDR3 spans 14 amino acids. CDR3 sequence reads: CASSSGLAGETQYF. CDR3 nucleotide sequence: TGTGCCAGCAGCTCGGGACTAGCGGGTGAGACCCAGTACTTC. The full variable domain, with the rest looked up from reference TRBV7-6 and TRBJ2-5, is GAGVSQSPRYKVTKRGQDVALRCDPISGHVSLYWYRQALGQGPEFLTYFNYEAQQDKSGLPNDRFSAERPEGSISTLTIQRTEQRDSAMYRCASSSGLAGETQYFGPGTRLLVL.

This clone appeared a few times. The CDR3 is CASSNTGLGTEAFF. In nucleotides, the CDR3 is TGTGCCAGTAGTAACACAGGGCTCGGGACTGAAGCTTTCTTT. The V call is TRBV19, the J call TRBJ1-1; D possibly corresponds to TRBD1 (6 bases). Germline-derived CDR1 and CDR2 are LNHDA and SQIVND (reference sequence). The ends were cut back, 4 bases at V and 5 bases at J, with 14 bases in the middle. This CDR3 is 14 amino acids long.

V usage is TRBV18 and J usage is TRBJ2-5, with TRBD1 as a possible D gene (6 bases). Germline lookup yields CDR1 KGHSH and CDR2 LQKENI. This CDR3 has 14 residues. V was shortened by 3 bases and J by 2 bases, with 10 bases between the two germline ends. The CDR3 DNA sequence: TGTGCCAGCTCACCTCAGAGGGGGCAAGAGACCCAGTACTTC. Its protein is CASSPQRGQETQYF.